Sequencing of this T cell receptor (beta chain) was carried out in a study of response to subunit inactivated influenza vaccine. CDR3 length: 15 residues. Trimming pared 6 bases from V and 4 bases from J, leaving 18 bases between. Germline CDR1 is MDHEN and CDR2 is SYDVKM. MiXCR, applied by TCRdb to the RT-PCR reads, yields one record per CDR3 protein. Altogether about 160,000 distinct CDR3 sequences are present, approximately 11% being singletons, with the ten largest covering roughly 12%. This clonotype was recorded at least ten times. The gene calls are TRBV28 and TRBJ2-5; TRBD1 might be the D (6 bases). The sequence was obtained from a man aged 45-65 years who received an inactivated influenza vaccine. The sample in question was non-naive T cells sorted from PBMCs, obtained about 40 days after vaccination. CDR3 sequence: CASRKGWGQSETQYF. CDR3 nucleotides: TGTGCCAGCAGGAAGGGGTGGGGGCAATCAGAGACCCAGTACTTC.